The clone carrying this T cell receptor beta chain was detected many times. Its target is not known. The CDR3 contains 12 residues. V was shortened by 4 bases and J by 7 bases, with 10 bases between the two germline ends. Germline lookup yields CDR1 SGHTA and CDR2 FQGNSA. The data derive from a study of T cell repertoires in cytomegalovirus infection. Study-wide results and limits: Dominant in the ex vivo response were TCR beta clonotypes restricted by HLA-C and specific for CMV.

TCRdb reprocessed the reads via MiXCR and lists one record per CDR3 protein. The table includes over 450,000 distinct CDR3 sequences, about 10% detected once. This sequence originates from a human donor in good health (CMV status not recorded). Some clones in this sample may be carry-over from other donors' samples. The sequencing input was PBMCs. The chain joins TRBV7-2 to TRBJ1-1; D unresolved. DNA of the CDR3: TGTGCCAGCAGCTCGGGCGTGTTTGAAGCTTTCTTT. Its translation: CASSSGVFEAFF.